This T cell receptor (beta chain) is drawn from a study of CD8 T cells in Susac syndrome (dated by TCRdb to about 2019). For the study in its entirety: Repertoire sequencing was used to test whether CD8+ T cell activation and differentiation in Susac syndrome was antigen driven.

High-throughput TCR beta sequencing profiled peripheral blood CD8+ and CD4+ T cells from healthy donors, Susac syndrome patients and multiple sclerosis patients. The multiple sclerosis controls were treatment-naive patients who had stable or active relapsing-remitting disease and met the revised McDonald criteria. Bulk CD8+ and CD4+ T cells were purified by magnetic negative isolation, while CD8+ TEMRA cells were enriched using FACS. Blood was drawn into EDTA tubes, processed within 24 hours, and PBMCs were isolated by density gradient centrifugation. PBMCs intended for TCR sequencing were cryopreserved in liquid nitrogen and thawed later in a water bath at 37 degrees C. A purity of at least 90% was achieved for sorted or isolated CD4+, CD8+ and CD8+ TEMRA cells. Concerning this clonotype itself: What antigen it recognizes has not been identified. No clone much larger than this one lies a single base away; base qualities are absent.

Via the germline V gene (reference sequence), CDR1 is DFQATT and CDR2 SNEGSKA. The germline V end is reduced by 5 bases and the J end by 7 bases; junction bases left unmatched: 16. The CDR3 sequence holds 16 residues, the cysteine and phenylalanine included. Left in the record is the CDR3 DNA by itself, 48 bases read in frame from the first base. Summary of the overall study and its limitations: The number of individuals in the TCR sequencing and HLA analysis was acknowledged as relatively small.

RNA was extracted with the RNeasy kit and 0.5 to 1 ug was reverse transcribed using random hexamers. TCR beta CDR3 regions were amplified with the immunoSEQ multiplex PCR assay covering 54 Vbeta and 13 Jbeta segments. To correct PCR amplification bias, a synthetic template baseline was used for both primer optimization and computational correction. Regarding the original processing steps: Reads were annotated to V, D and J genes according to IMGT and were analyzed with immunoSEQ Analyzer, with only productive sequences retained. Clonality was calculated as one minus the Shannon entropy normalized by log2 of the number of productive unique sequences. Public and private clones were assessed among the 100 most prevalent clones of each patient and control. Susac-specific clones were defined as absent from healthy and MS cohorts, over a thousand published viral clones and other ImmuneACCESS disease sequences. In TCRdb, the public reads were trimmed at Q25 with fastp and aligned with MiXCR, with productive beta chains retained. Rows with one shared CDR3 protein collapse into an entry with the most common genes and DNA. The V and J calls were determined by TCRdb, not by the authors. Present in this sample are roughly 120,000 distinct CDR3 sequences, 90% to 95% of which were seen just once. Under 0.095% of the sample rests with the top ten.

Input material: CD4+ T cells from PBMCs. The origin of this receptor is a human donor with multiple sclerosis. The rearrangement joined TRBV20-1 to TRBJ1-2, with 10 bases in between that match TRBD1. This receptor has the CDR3 CSAPNLRQGAKGGYTF. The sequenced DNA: TGCAGTGCTCCCAACCTACGACAGGGGGCTAAGGGTGGCTACACCTTC.